This TCR beta chain is drawn from a study of CD8 T cells in ankylosing spondylitis. Each CDR3 protein is one row after TCRdb ran MiXCR on the 5' RACE reads. Of roughly 180,000 distinct CDR3 sequences listed, approximately 10% were seen once; the top ten hold 25% to 30%. This clonotype occurred many times. The trim removed 2 bases at V and 3 bases at J, leaving 1 base unmatched. CDR1 and CDR2 (germline): SGHRS, YFSETQ. The CDR3 totals 14 residues. The material sequenced was blood, either unsorted or a sorted T cell fraction (not recorded which). The clonotype originates from a male donor with ankylosing spondylitis or in good health (not recorded which). J is TRBJ2-2 and V is TRBV5-1; 7 nucleotides align to TRBD1. CDR3 DNA sequence: TGCGCCAGCAGCTTACAGGGGTACACCGGGGAGCTGTTTTTT. Amino acid sequence: CASSLQGYTGELFF.